This T cell receptor beta chain stems from a study of cytomegalovirus exposure and HLA in healthy donors. Points from the study as a whole: Many donors shared some public TCRs, even though most TCR sequences were rare. Associated with HLA alleles at 0.05 false discovery rate in a later analysis were 16,951 TCR beta sequences.

In germline, CDR1 is SEHNR, CDR2 FQNEAQ (reference sequence). CDR3 length: 14 amino acids. Trimming shortened V by 8 bases and J by 3 bases, and 16 bases separated the two germline ends. This clone was picked up a small number of times. The antigen is undetermined. 60 Vbeta and 13 Jbeta primers were used in PCR. Original handling: It was a later analysis that counted 79 million or so unique TCR beta chains, of which approximately 9.9 million were shared. Sequencing was performed with immunoSEQ multiplex PCR; in TCRdb, only in-frame clones are kept and a portion is missing. V and J calls plus clone size are reproduced from that table; the DNA served to infer D and trimming. The sample lists around 150,000 clones, approximately 9% occurring once.

Sample: PBMCs. This chain links TRBV7-9 with TRBJ1-2; TRBD1 might be the D (5 bases). This sequence was found in a male donor in good health and CMV-seronegative. In nucleotides, the CDR3 is TGTGCCAGCGGGGGGGAGGCAGCCCACTATGGCTACACCTTC. Translating it yields CASGGEAAHYGYTF.